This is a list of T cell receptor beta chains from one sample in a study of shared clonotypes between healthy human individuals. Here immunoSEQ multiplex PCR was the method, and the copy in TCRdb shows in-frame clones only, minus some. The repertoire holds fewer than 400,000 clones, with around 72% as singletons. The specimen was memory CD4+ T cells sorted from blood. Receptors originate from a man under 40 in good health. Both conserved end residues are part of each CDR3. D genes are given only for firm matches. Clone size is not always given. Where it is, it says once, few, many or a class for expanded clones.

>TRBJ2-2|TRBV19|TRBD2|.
TGTGCCAGTAGTATAGCCGGGACTAGCGGCCTGACCGGGGAGCTGTTTTTT
CASSIAGTSGLTGELFF
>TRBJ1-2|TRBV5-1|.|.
TGCGCCAGCAGCTTTAGCCACAGAAACCTATATGGCTACACCTTC
CASSFSHRNLYGYTF
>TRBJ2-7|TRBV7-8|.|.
TGTGCCAGCAGCTTAGGAGGTATTTACGAGCAGTACTTC
CASSLGGIYEQYF
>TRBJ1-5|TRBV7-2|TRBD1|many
TGTGCCAGCAGCTCCCGGGACAGGGGTTCCACATGGCATTTT
CASSSRDRGSTWHF
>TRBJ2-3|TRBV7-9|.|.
TGTGCCAGCAGCTTAAGTGAAGGGGATACGCAGTATTTT
CASSLSEGDTQYF
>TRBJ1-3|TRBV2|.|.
TGTGCCAGCAGTCAGCCAAGCTCTGGAAACACCATATATTTT
CASSQPSSGNTIYF
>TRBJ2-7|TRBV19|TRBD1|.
TGTGCCAGTAGTACCCCCGGGACAGGGCTTTACGAGCAGTACTTC
CASSTPGTGLYEQYF
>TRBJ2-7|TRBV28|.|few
TGTGCCAGCAGTCTTCACTACGAGCAGTACTTC
CASSLHYEQYF
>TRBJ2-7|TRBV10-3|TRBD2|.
TGTGCCATCAGTGGTAGCGGGAGCAGCGAGCAGTACTTC
CAISGSGSSEQYF
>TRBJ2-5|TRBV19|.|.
TGTGCCAGTAGTATAGGAGGGACCCAGTACTTC
CASSIGGTQYF
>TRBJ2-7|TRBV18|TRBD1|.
TGTGCCAGCTCACCACAGGGGGCCTGGGAGCAGTACTTC
CASSPQGAWEQYF
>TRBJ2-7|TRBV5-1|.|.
TGCGCCAGCAGCCCCGGACAGTGGTCCTACGAGCAGTACTTC
CASSPGQWSYEQYF
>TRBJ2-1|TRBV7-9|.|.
TGTGCCAGCTTAGAGACAGGGAGGCACAATGAGCAGTTCTTC
CASLETGRHNEQFF
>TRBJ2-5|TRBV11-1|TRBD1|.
TGTGCCAGCAGCTTGGAACAGGGGGCGACCCAGTACTTC
CASSLEQGATQYF
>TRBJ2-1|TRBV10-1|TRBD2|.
TGCGCCAGCAGTGGGACTAGCAGTAATGAGCAGTTCTTC
CASSGTSSNEQFF
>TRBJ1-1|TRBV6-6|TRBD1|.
TGTGCCAGCAGTTGGGGGACAGGGACCACTGAAGCTTTCTTT
CASSWGTGTTEAFF
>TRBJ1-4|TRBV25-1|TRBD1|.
TGTGCCAGCAGTGAGGGACAGGGGGCGACTAATGAAAAACTGTTTTTT
CASSEGQGATNEKLFF
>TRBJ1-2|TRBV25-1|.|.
TGTGCCAGCAGGGACCCCGACTATGGCTACACCTTC
CASRDPDYGYTF
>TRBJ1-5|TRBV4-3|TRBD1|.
TGCGCCAGCAGCCAAGTGACAGGGGCCAATCAGCCCCAGCATTTT
CASSQVTGANQPQHF
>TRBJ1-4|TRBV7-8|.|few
TGTGCCAGTACAAACACCTATAATGAAAAACTGTTTTTT
CASTNTYNEKLFF
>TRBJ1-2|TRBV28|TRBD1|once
TGTGCCAGCAGTTTCCCGGACAGGGGGAACTATGGCTACACCTTC
CASSFPDRGNYGYTF
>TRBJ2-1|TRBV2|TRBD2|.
TGTGCCAGCAGTGCTAGCGGGCCTTCCTACAATGAGCAGTTCTTC
CASSASGPSYNEQFF
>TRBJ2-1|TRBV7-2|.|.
TGTGCCAGCAGCTTATCGGTGGAGCAGTTCTTC
CASSLSVEQFF
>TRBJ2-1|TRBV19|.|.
TGTGCCAGTAGTATAGGGGGAAACAATGAGCAGTTCTTC
CASSIGGNNEQFF
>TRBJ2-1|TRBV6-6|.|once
TGTGCCAGCAGTGGACGTACTATTCAGTTCTTC
CASSGRTIQFF
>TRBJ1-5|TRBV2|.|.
TGTGCCACCAACACGGGGCTAGGGCAGCCCCAGCATTTT
CATNTGLGQPQHF
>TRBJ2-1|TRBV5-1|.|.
TGCGCCAGCAGGTTCGTGGGGAGCGGGCAGTCCTTTCAGGCCAATGAGCAGTTCTTC
CASRFVGSGQSFQANEQFF
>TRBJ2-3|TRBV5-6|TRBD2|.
TGTGCCAGCAGCTTGGGACTAGCGGGGTTGGGGGGAGATACGCAGTATTTT
CASSLGLAGLGGDTQYF
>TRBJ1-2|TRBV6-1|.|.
TGTGCCAGCAGTGATGGATCGTATGGCTACACCTTC
CASSDGSYGYTF
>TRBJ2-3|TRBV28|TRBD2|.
TGTGCCAGCATCGCGGGGGGGGGCACAGATATGCAGTATTTT
CASIAGGGTDMQYF
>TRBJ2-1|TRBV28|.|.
TGTGCCAGCAGTTTACCCGGACTAGAGCAGTTCTTC
CASSLPGLEQFF
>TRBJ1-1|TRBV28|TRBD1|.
TGTGCCAGCAGATCCAGGGGGCTCACTGAAGCTTTCTTT
CASRSRGLTEAFF
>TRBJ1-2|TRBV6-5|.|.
TGTGCCAGCAGCCCGTCGAGGGCGGAGGGAGGCTACACCTTC
CASSPSRAEGGYTF
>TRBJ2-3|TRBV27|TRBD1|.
TGTGCCAGCAGACAGACAGGGGCCACAGATACGCAGTATTTT
CASRQTGATDTQYF
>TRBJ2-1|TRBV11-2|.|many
TGTGCCAGCAGTACTTATGCCGGGACTTCTTACAATGAGCAGTTCTTC
CASSTYAGTSYNEQFF
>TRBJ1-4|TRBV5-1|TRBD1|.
TGCGCCAGCAGCTTAGGTCAGGGGGATGAAAAACTGTTTTTT
CASSLGQGDEKLFF
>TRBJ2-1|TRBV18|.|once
TGTGCCAGCTCACCAGCGGTAGCAGCCTACAATGAGCAGTTCTTC
CASSPAVAAYNEQFF
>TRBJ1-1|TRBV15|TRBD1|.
TGTGCCACCAGCAGAGACAGGGGGTTGGCTGAAGCTTTCTTT
CATSRDRGLAEAFF
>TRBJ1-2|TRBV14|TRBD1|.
TGTGCCAGCAGCCAAGATCAGAGACAGGGTGGAGTGGAGTTC
CASSQDQRQGGVEF
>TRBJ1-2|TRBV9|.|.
TGTGCCAGCAGCCCAATAGTTACTTCCTGGAATGGCTACACCTTC
CASSPIVTSWNGYTF
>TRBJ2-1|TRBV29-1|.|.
TGCAGCGTTTCGACCAGCGGTTACAATGAGCAGTTCTTC
CSVSTSGYNEQFF
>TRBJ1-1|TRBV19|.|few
TGTGCCAGTAGTACCTTCACAGGGATGAACACTGAAGCTTTCTTT
CASSTFTGMNTEAFF
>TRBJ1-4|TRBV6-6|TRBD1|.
TGTGCCAGCAGTAGGCCGGGACAGGGCAATGAAAAACTGTTTTTT
CASSRPGQGNEKLFF
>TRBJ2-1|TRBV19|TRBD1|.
TGTGCCAGTAGTACCCACAGGGGGAACAATGAGCAGTTCTTC
CASSTHRGNNEQFF
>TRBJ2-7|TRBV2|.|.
TGTGCCAGCAGCGGCGGGACGGGAGCGCTCTTCGAGCAGTACTTC
CASSGGTGALFEQYF
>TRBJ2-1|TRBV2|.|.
TGTGCCAGCTCCGGTGGTGGGGTTCACGATGAGCAGTTCTTC
CASSGGGVHDEQFF
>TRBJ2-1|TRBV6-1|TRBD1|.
TGTGCCAGCAGTGAATTGGCAGGGGGCTATTCTACCAATGAGCAGTTCTTC
CASSELAGGYSTNEQFF
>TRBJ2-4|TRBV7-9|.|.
TGTGCCAGCAGCCTTAGGACAGCCGGCGCCAAAAACATTCAGTACTTC
CASSLRTAGAKNIQYF
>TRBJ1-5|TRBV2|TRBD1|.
TGTGCCAGCAGCCACGGGACTTCATCAGGGGGACAGCCCCAGCATTTT
CASSHGTSSGGQPQHF
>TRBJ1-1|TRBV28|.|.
TGTGCCAGCAGTTTAGTCGGTTTCACCACGGGAGCTTTCTTT
CASSLVGFTTGAFF
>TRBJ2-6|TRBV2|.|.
TGTGCCAGCAGTGACAGGAGGACAAACTCTGGGGCCAACGTCCTGACTTTC
CASSDRRTNSGANVLTF
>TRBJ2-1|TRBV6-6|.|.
TGTGCCAGCAGTTACGGTGGCCTAGTCAATGAGCAGTTCTTC
CASSYGGLVNEQFF
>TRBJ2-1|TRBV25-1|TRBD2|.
TGTGCCAGCAGTTCACCCGGGACTAGCGGGAGAGACAATGAGCAGTTCTTC
CASSSPGTSGRDNEQFF
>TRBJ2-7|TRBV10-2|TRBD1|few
TGCGCCAGCAGTGACGGGGGTGCGCAGGGGGCGCGGAGCTCCTACGAGCAGTACTTC
CASSDGGAQGARSSYEQYF
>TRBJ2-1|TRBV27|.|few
TGTGCCAGCAGTTCCCGGTACAATGAGCAGTTCTTC
CASSSRYNEQFF
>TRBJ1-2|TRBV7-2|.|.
TGTGCCAGCAGCATAAACGTTCTTGGCTACACCTTC
CASSINVLGYTF
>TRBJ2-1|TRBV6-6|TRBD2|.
TGTGCCAGCAGACAACTCGGGAGGCTCAGTTACAATGAGCAGTTCTTC
CASRQLGRLSYNEQFF
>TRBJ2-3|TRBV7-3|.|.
TGTGCCAGCAGCTTGGGTCTAGCTGGACGCACGCAGTATTTT
CASSLGLAGRTQYF
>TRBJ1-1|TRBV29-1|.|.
TGCAGCGTCCCCTCGGGGGGGCTGAACACTGAAGCTTTCTTT
CSVPSGGLNTEAFF